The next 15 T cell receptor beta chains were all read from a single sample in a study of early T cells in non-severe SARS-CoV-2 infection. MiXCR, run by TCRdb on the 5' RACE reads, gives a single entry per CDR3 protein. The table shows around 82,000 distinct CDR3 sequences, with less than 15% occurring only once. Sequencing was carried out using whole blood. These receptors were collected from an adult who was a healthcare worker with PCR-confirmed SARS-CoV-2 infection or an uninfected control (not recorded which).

For the CDR3, the DNA is TGTGCCAGCAGCCGAGTCAGGGGAACCGAGAATTCACCCCTCCACTTT. Its translation: CASSRVRGTENSPLHF. The chain uses TRBV3-1 and TRBJ1-6; perhaps TRBD1 as D (6 bases). V lost 4 bases and J lost 7, with 17 bases in between. The V gene's germline CDR1 is LGHDT and CDR2 YNNKEL (reference sequence). The CDR3 length is 16 residues.

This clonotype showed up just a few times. CDR3 bases: TGTGCCAGCGGGTGGGGAAACAGGCGCACCGGGGAGCTGTTTTTT. It is translated as CASGWGNRRTGELFF. The chain is built from TRBV6-6 and TRBJ2-2, with a possible D match to TRBD1 (5 bases). Trimming shortened V by 8 bases and J by 4 bases, and 17 bases separated the two germline ends. This CDR3 has 15 residues. Germline lookup yields CDR1 MNHNY and CDR2 SVGAGI (reference sequence).

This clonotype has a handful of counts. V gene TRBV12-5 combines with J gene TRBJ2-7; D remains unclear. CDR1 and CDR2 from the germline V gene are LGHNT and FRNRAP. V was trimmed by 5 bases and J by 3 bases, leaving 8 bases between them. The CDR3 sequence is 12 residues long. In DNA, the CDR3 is TGTGCTAGTGGTCCTGGTAGCTACGAGCAGTACTTC. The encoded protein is CASGPGSYEQYF.

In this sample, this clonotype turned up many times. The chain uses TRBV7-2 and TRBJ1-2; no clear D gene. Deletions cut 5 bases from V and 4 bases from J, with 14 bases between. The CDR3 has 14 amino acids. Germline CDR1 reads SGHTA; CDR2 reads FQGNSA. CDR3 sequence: CASSPALARYGYTF. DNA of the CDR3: TGTGCCAGCAGCCCCGCCCTCGCCCGCTATGGCTACACCTTC.

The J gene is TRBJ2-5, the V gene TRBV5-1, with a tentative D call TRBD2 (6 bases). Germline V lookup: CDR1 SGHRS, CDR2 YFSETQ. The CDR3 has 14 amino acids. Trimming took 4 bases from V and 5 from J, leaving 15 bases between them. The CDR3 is CASSIKFGSETQYF. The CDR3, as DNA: TGCGCCAGCAGCATAAAATTCGGGAGTGAGACCCAGTACTTC.

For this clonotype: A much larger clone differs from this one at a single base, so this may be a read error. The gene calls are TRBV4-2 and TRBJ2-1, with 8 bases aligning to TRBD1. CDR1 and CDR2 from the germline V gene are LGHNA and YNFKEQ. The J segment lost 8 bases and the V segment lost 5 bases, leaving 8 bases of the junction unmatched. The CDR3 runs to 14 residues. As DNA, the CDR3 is TGTGCCAGCAGCTCTAGGACAGGGTGGGATGAGCAGTTCTTC. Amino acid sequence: CASSSRTGWDEQFF.

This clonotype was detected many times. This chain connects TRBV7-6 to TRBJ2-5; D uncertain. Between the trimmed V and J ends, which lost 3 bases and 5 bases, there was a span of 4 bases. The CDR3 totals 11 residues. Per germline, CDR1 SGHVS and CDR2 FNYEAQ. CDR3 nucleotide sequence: TGTGCCAGCAGCTTGTCTGAGACCCAGTACTTC. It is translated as CASSLSETQYF. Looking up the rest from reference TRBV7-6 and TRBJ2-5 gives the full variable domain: GAGVSQSPRYKVTKRGQDVALRCDPISGHVSLYWYRQALGQGPEFLTYFNYEAQQDKSGLPNDRFSAERPEGSISTLTIQRTEQRDSAMYRCASSLSETQYFGPGTRLLVL.

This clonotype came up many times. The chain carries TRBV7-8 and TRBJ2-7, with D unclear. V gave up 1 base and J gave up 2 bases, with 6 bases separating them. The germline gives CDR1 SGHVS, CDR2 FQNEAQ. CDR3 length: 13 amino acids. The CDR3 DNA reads TGTGCCAGCAGCTTAGACAGCCCCTACGAGCAGTACTTC. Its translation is CASSLDSPYEQYF.

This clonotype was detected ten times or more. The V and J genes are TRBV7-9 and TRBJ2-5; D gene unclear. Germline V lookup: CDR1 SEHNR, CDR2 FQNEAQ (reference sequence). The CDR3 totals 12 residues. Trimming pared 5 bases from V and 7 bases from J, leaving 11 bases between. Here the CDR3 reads CASSPGLRTQYF. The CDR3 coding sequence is TGTGCCAGCAGCCCCGGTCTTAGGACCCAGTACTTC.

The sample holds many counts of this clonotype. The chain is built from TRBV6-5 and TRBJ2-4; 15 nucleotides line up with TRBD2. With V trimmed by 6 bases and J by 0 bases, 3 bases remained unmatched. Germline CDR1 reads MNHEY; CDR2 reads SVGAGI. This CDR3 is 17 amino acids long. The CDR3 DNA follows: TGTGCCAGCAGGGGACTAGCGGGAGGATTAGCCAAAAACATTCAGTACTTC. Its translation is CASRGLAGGLAKNIQYF.

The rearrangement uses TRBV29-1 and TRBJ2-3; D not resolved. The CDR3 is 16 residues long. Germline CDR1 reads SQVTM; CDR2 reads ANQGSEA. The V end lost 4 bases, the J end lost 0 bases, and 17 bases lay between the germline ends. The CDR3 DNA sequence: TGCAGCGTTGTCCTTCCCCGAGACTTAAGCACAGATACGCAGTATTTT. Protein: CSVVLPRDLSTDTQYF.

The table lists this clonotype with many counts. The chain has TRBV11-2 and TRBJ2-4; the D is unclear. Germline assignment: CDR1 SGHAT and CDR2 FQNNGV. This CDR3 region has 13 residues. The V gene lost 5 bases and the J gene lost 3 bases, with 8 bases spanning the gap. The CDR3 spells CASSNSYKNIQYF. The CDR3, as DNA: TGTGCCAGCAGCAACAGCTACAAAAACATTCAGTACTTC.

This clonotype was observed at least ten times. CDR3 DNA: TGCGCCAGCAGCTTCGGCAGGGCCAACACAGATACGCAGTATTTT. Its translation is CASSFGRANTDTQYF. V is TRBV5-1 and J is TRBJ2-3; the D gene is possibly TRBD1 (5 bases). CDR1 is SGHRS and CDR2 is YFSETQ in the germline V gene. V was trimmed by 2 bases and J by 2 bases, leaving 12 bases between them. This CDR3 contains 15 residues.

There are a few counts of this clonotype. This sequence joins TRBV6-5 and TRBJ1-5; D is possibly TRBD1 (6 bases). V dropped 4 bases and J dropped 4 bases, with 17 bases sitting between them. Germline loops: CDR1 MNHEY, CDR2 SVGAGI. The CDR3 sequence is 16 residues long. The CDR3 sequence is CASSSKGGIRNQPQHF. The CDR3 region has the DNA TGTGCCAGCAGTTCTAAGGGGGGGATCCGGAATCAGCCCCAGCATTTT.

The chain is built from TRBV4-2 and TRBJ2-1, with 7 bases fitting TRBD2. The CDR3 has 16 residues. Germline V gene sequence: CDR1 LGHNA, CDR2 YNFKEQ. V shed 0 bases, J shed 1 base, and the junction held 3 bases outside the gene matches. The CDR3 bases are TGTGCCAGCAGCCAAGATGGCGGGAGTTCCTACAATGAGCAGTTCTTC. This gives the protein CASSQDGGSSYNEQFF.